The present T cell receptor (beta chain) was sequenced within a study of PD-L1 blockade in urothelial cancer. At the level of the study: A median roughly 130,000 T cells were found in blood samples.

Repertoires were generated with immunoSEQ multiplex PCR, while TCRdb's copy carries only in-frame clones and drops some. The table lists some 30,000 clones, 70% to 90% of them singletons. The table lists this clone with a count of one. Trimming left V 3 bases short and J 5 bases short, with 23 bases between. Germline V CDR1 and CDR2: SGHNT, YYREEE (reference sequence). The CDR3 is 17 residues long. This receptor was taken from a man aged 50-60 years with urothelial cancer. Sequenced here: PBMCs, sampled around atezolizumab (anti-PD-L1) treatment. This rearrangement joins TRBV5-4 to TRBJ1-1; the D gene is possibly TRBD1 (6 bases). CDR3 sequence (DNA): TGTGCCAGCAGCTCGGCTGAATTGGGGGGGGCCCTGACTGAAGCTTTCTTT. Protein sequence: CASSSAELGGALTEAFF.